Listed below are T cell receptor beta chains from one sample, sequenced in a study of cytomegalovirus exposure and HLA in healthy donors. TCRdb's table, derived via immunoSEQ multiplex PCR, lists solely in-frame clones and lacks some. The sample consists of 150,000 to 200,000 clones, 77% of them appearing once. The sample taken for sequencing was PBMCs. These receptor sequences come from a woman in her twenties or thirties in good health and CMV-seronegative. The CDR3 runs from the conserved cysteine through the conserved F or W. Each record gives: clone size, J gene, V gene, D gene, CDR3 protein, CDR3 DNA. D genes are given only for firm matches. Part of the rows lack a size; the others show once, few, many or a class for expanded clones.

- | TRBJ2-3 | TRBV5-1 | - | CASSQQGNRGDTQYF | TGCGCCAGCAGCCAACAGGGAAATAGAGGAGATACGCAGTATTTT
- | TRBJ1-1 | TRBV5-1 | - | CANSWAGWVDGEAFF | TGCGCCAACAGCTGGGCAGGGTGGGTCGATGGTGAAGCTTTCTTT
- | TRBJ2-5 | TRBV11-2 | TRBD1 | CASSLGTGKQETQYF | TGTGCCAGCAGCCTCGGGACAGGGAAACAAGAGACCCAGTACTTC
- | TRBJ2-5 | TRBV19 | - | CASRQGGETQETQYF | TGTGCCAGTAGACAAGGGGGGGAGACCCAAGAGACCCAGTACTTC
few | TRBJ2-3 | TRBV5-3 | TRBD2 | CARSSPTSGSATDTQYF | TGTGCCAGAAGCAGCCCGACTAGCGGGAGTGCCACAGATACGCAGTATTTT
few | TRBJ2-1 | TRBV7-9 | - | CASYYSYNEQFF | TGTGCCAGCTACTACTCCTACAATGAGCAGTTCTTC
- | TRBJ1-1 | TRBV27 | - | CASSLRGALVTEAFF | TGTGCCAGCAGTTTACGGGGGGCGTTGGTCACTGAAGCTTTCTTT
- | TRBJ2-2 | TRBV10-3 | - | CAISESEATGELFF | TGTGCCATCAGTGAGTCTGAAGCGACCGGGGAGCTGTTTTTT
- | TRBJ1-1 | TRBV5-1 | TRBD1 | CASSLGGQTGDEAFF | TGCGCCAGCAGCTTGGGGGGCCAGACAGGGGACGAAGCTTTCTTT
- | TRBJ2-3 | TRBV19 | TRBD1 | CASSIEPQGAITDTQYF | TGTGCCAGTAGTATAGAACCCCAGGGGGCTATCACAGATACGCAGTATTTT
- | TRBJ1-1 | TRBV2 | - | CASSDARKAFF | TGTGCCAGCAGTGACGCGAGAAAAGCTTTCTTT
- | TRBJ2-7 | TRBV5-6 | - | CASSPAALLRDSSYEQYF | TGTGCCAGCAGCCCGGCGGCGTTACTTCGGGACTCCTCCTACGAGCAGTACTTC
once | TRBJ2-7 | TRBV4-1 | - | CASSQPTRTYEQYF | TGCGCCAGCAGCCAACCGACACGGACCTACGAGCAGTACTTC
- | TRBJ1-2 | TRBV19 | - | CASSRSRGGFNYGYTF | TGTGCCAGTAGTCGGTCTCGGGGGGGATTTAACTATGGCTACACCTTC
- | TRBJ2-2 | TRBV27 | TRBD1 | CASSLPGQGGTGELFF | TGTGCCAGCAGTTTACCCGGACAGGGCGGCACCGGGGAGCTGTTTTTT
- | TRBJ1-1 | TRBV19 | TRBD1 | CASGKQGGNTEAFF | TGTGCCAGTGGTAAACAGGGGGGGAACACTGAAGCTTTCTTT
- | TRBJ1-5 | TRBV19 | - | CASSIDRVYSNQPQHF | TGTGCCAGTAGTATAGACAGGGTTTATAGCAATCAGCCCCAGCATTTT
- | TRBJ1-6 | TRBV11-2 | - | CASSSQISPLHF | TGTGCCAGCAGCTCTCAGATTTCACCCCTCCACTTT
few | TRBJ1-1 | TRBV7-9 | - | CASSPADNTEAFF | TGTGCCAGCAGCCCTGCAGATAACACTGAAGCTTTCTTT
once | TRBJ1-6 | TRBV12-5 | - | CASGPGYLNSPLHF | TGTGCTAGTGGCCCAGGGTATTTGAATTCACCCCTCCACTTT
- | TRBJ1-1 | TRBV7-8 | - | CASSLAEGNTEAFF | TGTGCCAGCAGCTTAGCGGAGGGGAACACTGAAGCTTTCTTT
- | TRBJ2-7 | TRBV29-1 | TRBD2 | CSVVGVAGSYEQYF | TGCAGCGTTGTAGGGGTAGCGGGCTCCTACGAGCAGTACTTC
- | TRBJ2-5 | TRBV4-2 | - | CASSQGTGVETQYF | TGTGCCAGCAGCCAAGGTACGGGGGTGGAGACCCAGTACTTC
once | TRBJ2-7 | TRBV5-6 | - | CASSLVFRGLHEQYF | TGTGCCAGCAGCTTGGTTTTTAGGGGACTTCACGAGCAGTACTTC
- | TRBJ2-5 | TRBV5-1 | - | CASSLEASRGETQYF | TGCGCCAGCAGCTTGGAAGCTTCTAGGGGGGAGACCCAGTACTTC
- | TRBJ1-5 | TRBV5-1 | TRBD1 | CASSPEPGTGSNQPQHF | TGCGCCAGCAGCCCGGAACCTGGGACAGGTAGCAATCAGCCCCAGCATTTT
- | TRBJ1-1 | TRBV10-3 | - | CAISEFGGGDTEAFF | TGTGCCATCAGTGAGTTTGGGGGAGGCGACACTGAAGCTTTCTTT
- | TRBJ2-3 | TRBV10-3 | TRBD2 | CAIAAGEETDTQYF | TGTGCCATCGCAGCGGGAGAAGAAACAGATACGCAGTATTTT
- | TRBJ1-2 | TRBV18 | - | CASSPPGAPGYGYTF | TGTGCCAGCTCACCACCAGGGGCGCCTGGCTATGGCTACACCTTC
- | TRBJ1-2 | TRBV28 | - | CASSLLGVRIANYGYTF | TGTGCCAGCAGTTTATTGGGAGTCCGGATAGCTAACTATGGCTACACCTTC
- | TRBJ1-3 | TRBV6-1 | - | CASSEGHSSGNTIYF | TGTGCCAGCAGTGAGGGACATAGCTCTGGAAACACCATATATTTT
- | TRBJ2-3 | TRBV7-2 | - | CASSLIAGPSTDTQYF | TGTGCCAGCAGCTTAATTGCGGGGCCGAGCACAGATACGCAGTATTTT
- | TRBJ1-2 | TRBV10-3 | TRBD1 | CAIRPGQGHNYGYTF | TGTGCCATCAGACCGGGACAGGGGCATAACTATGGCTACACCTTC
- | TRBJ1-4 | TRBV6-1 | - | CASSAVTRDEKLFF | TGTGCCAGCAGCGCGGTAACGAGGGATGAAAAACTGTTTTTT
- | TRBJ1-4 | TRBV18 | - | CASSPGAANEKLFF | TGTGCCAGCTCACCGGGGGCAGCTAATGAAAAACTGTTTTTT
- | TRBJ2-2 | TRBV15 | - | CATSSGTGELFF | TGTGCCACCAGCAGCGGCACCGGGGAGCTGTTTTTT
- | TRBJ2-2 | TRBV6-5 | - | CASREPTTGTGELFF | TGTGCCAGCAGGGAACCCACTACTGGAACCGGGGAGCTGTTTTTT
- | TRBJ2-6 | TRBV27 | - | CASSLYGGSRSGANVLTF | TGTGCCAGCAGTTTATACGGCGGTTCTAGGTCTGGGGCCAACGTCCTGACTTTC
- | TRBJ2-1 | TRBV27 | TRBD2 | CASSWTSGRAYNEQFF | TGTGCCAGCAGTTGGACTAGCGGGAGGGCCTACAATGAGCAGTTCTTC
- | TRBJ2-7 | TRBV27 | TRBD2 | CASSLGGLAGAPSYEQYF | TGTGCCAGCAGTTTAGGGGGACTAGCGGGAGCCCCCTCCTACGAGCAGTACTTC
once | TRBJ1-2 | TRBV10-2 | TRBD1 | CATKPGQGTNYGYTF | TGCGCCACTAAGCCGGGACAGGGTACTAACTATGGCTACACCTTC
few | TRBJ2-1 | TRBV7-3 | TRBD2 | CASSTGTSVNNEQFF | TGTGCCAGCAGTACCGGGACTAGCGTAAACAATGAGCAGTTCTTC
- | TRBJ2-7 | TRBV15 | - | CATSRDLGDEQYF | TGTGCCACCAGCAGGGACCTAGGGGACGAGCAGTACTTC
- | TRBJ2-7 | TRBV7-6 | TRBD2 | CASSASSSGYYEQYF | TGTGCCAGCAGCGCCAGTTCTAGCGGCTACTACGAGCAGTACTTC
- | TRBJ2-7 | TRBV5-6 | - | CASNPRGQGVYEQYF | TGTGCCAGCAATCCCCGGGGGCAGGGGGTTTACGAGCAGTACTTC
- | TRBJ2-2 | TRBV30 | TRBD2 | CAWSGEGHNTGELFF | TGTGCCTGGAGTGGGGAGGGCCATAACACCGGGGAGCTGTTTTTT
once | TRBJ2-3 | TRBV7-2 | TRBD2 | CASSFQGGSTDTQYF | TGTGCCAGCAGCTTCCAGGGAGGGAGCACAGATACGCAGTATTTT
- | TRBJ2-3 | TRBV4-3 | - | CASSQDRSMPDTQYF | TGCGCCAGCAGCCAAGATCGCAGTATGCCAGATACGCAGTATTTT
- | TRBJ1-5 | TRBV27 | - | CASSFQGSDQPQHF | TGTGCCAGCAGTTTCCAGGGGTCCGATCAGCCCCAGCATTTT
once | TRBJ2-7 | TRBV7-8 | - | CASSLFTRAGEQYF | TGTGCCAGCAGCTTATTCACTAGGGCGGGCGAGCAGTACTTC
- | TRBJ1-5 | TRBV10-3 | - | CAICGGDDQPQHF | TGTGCCATCTGCGGTGGTGACGATCAGCCCCAGCATTTT
few | TRBJ1-5 | TRBV27 | TRBD1 | CASSVTGIQPQHF | TGTGCCAGCAGCGTGACAGGGATTCAGCCCCAGCATTTT
- | TRBJ2-7 | TRBV15 | TRBD1 | CATSFIGQGDGYEQYF | TGTGCCACCAGCTTCATCGGACAGGGGGATGGCTACGAGCAGTACTTC